These 15 T cell receptor beta chains came from one sample sequenced in a study of breast tumors, draining lymph nodes, adjacent tissues. TCRdb itself ran the multiplex PCR reads through MiXCR, one entry per CDR3 protein. There are 190,000 or so distinct CDR3 sequences in the sample; roughly 31% occur only once, and about 4.3% lies in the top ten. The lymph nodes were axillary draining lymph nodes from breast cancer patients. The sample was axillary lymph node tissue. These receptors came from a female donor with breast cancer. Some clones in this sample may be carry-over from other donors' samples.

The chain couples TRBV5-1 to TRBJ2-7; D gene uncertain. Germline V gene sequence: CDR1 SGHRS, CDR2 YFSETQ. The CDR3 has 11 residues. The V end was cut by 7 bases, the J end by 0 bases, with 5 bases between. CDR3 protein: CASGSSYEQYF. CDR3 bases: TGCGCCAGCGGCTCCTCCTACGAGCAGTACTTC.

This clonotype was recorded many times. The chain couples TRBV11-2 to TRBJ2-7, with 7 bases that match TRBD2. The junction had 5 bases not matched to a gene; V was cut back by 1 base and J by 2 bases. CDR3 size: 15 residues. CDR1 and CDR2 (germline): SGHAT, FQNNGV. The CDR3 DNA is TGTGCCAGCAGCTTAGTCCAGCGGGGACCCTACGAGCAGTACTTC. Amino acid sequence: CASSLVQRGPYEQYF.

Many counts were recorded for this clonotype. For the CDR3, the DNA is TGTGCCAGCAGTGAAAGGAGCCGGGGCGTATATTCACCCCTCCACTTT. As protein: CASSERSRGVYSPLHF. The gene calls are TRBV6-1 and TRBJ1-6; the D gene is possibly TRBD1 (5 bases). Trimming removed 2 bases at V and 8 bases at J, with 16 bases between. Germline V lookup: CDR1 MNHNS, CDR2 SASEGT. The CDR3 totals 16 residues.

About this clonotype itself: One end of the junction varies from germline; a read error may be responsible. The chain uses TRBV24-1 and TRBJ2-5, with 9 bases that match TRBD1. This CDR3 is 15 amino acids long. Germline assignment: CDR1 KGHDR and CDR2 SFDVKD. CDR3 protein: CATSTGTGLQETRYF. CDR3 nucleotide sequence: TGTGCGACCAGTACCGGGACAGGGTTACAAGAGACCCGGTACTTC.

The V gene is TRBV3-1, the J gene TRBJ1-1; 7 positions agree with TRBD1. CDR1 is LGHDT, CDR2 YNNKEL, per germline (reference sequence). J lost 5 bases, V lost 6 bases, and 6 bases had no gene match. CDR3 length equals 13 residues. The CDR3 loop is CASRPTGDTEAFF. The CDR3 DNA reads TGTGCCAGCAGACCCACAGGGGATACTGAAGCTTTCTTT.

On this clonotype: At one of its ends the junction is not consistent with the germline gene, which may arise from a read error. V usage is TRBV6-5 and J usage is TRBJ2-1, with unresolved D. The germline V gene encodes CDR1 MNHEY and CDR2 SVGAGI. The CDR3 length is 12 residues. CDR3 residues: CASGYGYGEQFF. CDR3 in DNA: TGTGCCAGCGGTTACGGGTACGGTGAGCAGTTCTTC.

The chain uses TRBV18 and TRBJ2-1; D might be TRBD2 (6 bases). This CDR3 spans 12 amino acids. Between the trimmed V and J ends, which lost 3 bases and 13 bases, there was a span of 13 bases. Germline CDR1 is KGHSH and CDR2 is LQKENI. CDR3 nucleotides: TGTGCCAGCTCACCCCGGGAGTGGGGCCAGTTCTTC. It codes for CASSPREWGQFF.

This clonotype has ten or more counts. V usage is TRBV9 and J usage is TRBJ2-3; 10 bases match TRBD1. CDR3 length: 15 amino acids. Trimming took 2 bases from V and 4 from J; bases not matched to a gene: 4. Germline values: CDR1 SGDLS, CDR2 YYNGEE. The CDR3 coding sequence is TGTGCCAGCAGCGTCGGACAGGGGGTGGCAGATACGCAGTATTTT. Translation gives CASSVGQGVADTQYF.

This clonotype has ten or more counts. The chain couples TRBV28 to TRBJ1-2; D perhaps matches TRBD1 (5 bases). The CDR3 is made up of 14 amino acids. Trimming shortened V by 5 bases and J by 2 bases, and 12 bases separated the two germline ends. Looked up from germline, CDR1 is MDHEN and CDR2 is SYDVKM. The CDR3 loop is CASSGPDTNYGYTF. CDR3 DNA sequence: TGTGCCAGCAGTGGCCCGGACACCAACTATGGCTACACCTTC.

The V and J genes are TRBV9 and TRBJ1-2; a weak D match, TRBD1 (5 bases). This CDR3 has 14 residues. Germline lookup yields CDR1 SGDLS and CDR2 YYNGEE. Trimming shortened V by 0 bases and J by 8 bases, and 14 bases separated the two germline ends. CDR3 loop: CASSVDGGHVGYTF. CDR3 nucleotide sequence: TGTGCCAGCAGCGTAGATGGGGGTCACGTAGGCTACACCTTC.

The chain is built from TRBV9 and TRBJ2-5; 14 bases are a match to TRBD2. The CDR3 runs to 15 residues. Trimming cost V 0 bases and J 5 bases; bases outside gene matches: 0. Germline V gives CDR1 SGDLS, CDR2 YYNGEE. CDR3 sequence reads: CASSVGLAGGETQYF. The CDR3 coding sequence is TGTGCCAGCAGCGTAGGACTAGCGGGAGGGGAGACCCAGTACTTC.

The chain recombines TRBV6-5 with TRBJ2-3; 10 bases are shared with TRBD2. The V gene's germline CDR1 is MNHEY and CDR2 SVGAGI. With V trimmed by 5 bases and J by 1 base, 9 bases remained unmatched. The CDR3 is made up of 17 amino acids. This CDR3 reads CASSHLNLAGGTDTQYF. In DNA, the CDR3 is TGTGCCAGCAGTCACCTAAACCTAGCGGGGGGCACAGATACGCAGTATTTT.

This clonotype was detected many times. CDR3 region: CASSLNTEAFF. CDR3 in DNA: TGTGCCAGCAGCCTAAACACTGAAGCTTTCTTT. The rearrangement links TRBV3-1 to TRBJ1-1; D gene uncertain. This CDR3 contains 11 residues. The V end lost 4 bases, the J end lost 2 bases, and 2 bases lay between the germline ends. Germline-derived CDR1 and CDR2 are LGHDT and YNNKEL (reference sequence).

The chain joins TRBV20-1 to TRBJ1-5; unclear D gene. The germline V and J ends were trimmed by 0 bases and 4 bases, with 13 bases remaining between them. Germline CDR1 is DFQATT and CDR2 is SNEGSKA (reference sequence). This CDR3 spans 15 amino acids. CDR3 residues: CSAREASNGNQPQHF. The CDR3 DNA follows: TGCAGTGCTAGAGAGGCATCTAACGGGAATCAGCCCCAGCATTTT.

This clonotype was found many times. The rearrangement joins TRBV18 to TRBJ1-6, with D maybe TRBD1 (6 bases). CDR1 and CDR2 (germline): KGHSH, LQKENI. The V and J ends lost 6 bases and 4 bases respectively, with 10 bases between them. The CDR3 is made up of 14 amino acids. The CDR3 loop is CASSQDRYNSPLHF. The CDR3 DNA follows: TGTGCCAGCTCCCAGGACAGATATAATTCACCCCTCCACTTT.